Each of the 32 T cell receptor beta chains below was sequenced from the same sample in a study of identical twins. TCRdb re-called the 5' RACE reads through MiXCR, storing one row per CDR3 protein. The repertoire consists of approximately 620,000 distinct CDR3 sequences, with 8% to 9% occurring once and the leading ten covering 0.85% to 1%. This sample was also put to use in a study of yellow fever vaccine responses in identical twins.

Sequenced sample: PBMCs. The receptors were gathered from a woman under 30 in good health.

This clonotype was counted only a few times. The chain couples TRBV12-3 or TRBV12-4 to TRBJ2-3; 7 bases fit TRBD1. The CDR3 covers 16 residues. V was clipped by 1 base and J by 2 bases; unmatched bases: 6. The CDR3 bases are TGTGCCAGCAGTTTAGGGATGGACAGGATCACAGATACGCAGTATTTT. This gives the protein CASSLGMDRITDTQYF.

This clonotype was seen only a few times. The chain couples TRBV27 to TRBJ2-2; D possibly matches TRBD1 or TRBD2 (6 bases each). Germline-derived CDR1 and CDR2 are MNHEY and SMNVEV (reference sequence). The germline V and J ends were trimmed by 5 bases and 5 bases, with 33 bases remaining between them. The CDR3 length is 21 residues. This CDR3 reads CASSLSSYPGAIFGTTGELFF. In DNA, the CDR3 is TGTGCCAGCAGTCTGTCTTCTTACCCGGGGGCGATTTTCGGTACAACCGGGGAGCTGTTTTTT.

V is TRBV5-4 and J is TRBJ2-7, with 11 bases identical to TRBD1. V trimming: 2 bases; J trimming: 7 bases; junction bases outside the gene matches: 5. CDR1 is SGHNT, CDR2 YYREEE, per germline (reference sequence). The CDR3 extends over 14 amino acids. In nucleotides, the CDR3 is TGTGCCAGCAGCTTCGGGACAGGGGGTAGTGAGCAGTACTTC. Its protein product is CASSFGTGGSEQYF.

This clonotype was found a few times. The chain recombines TRBV6-2 or TRBV6-3 with TRBJ2-7, with 13 nucleotides matching TRBD2. CDR1 is MNHEY and CDR2 is SVGEGT in the germline V gene. J gave up 5 bases and V 6 bases, and 7 bases lay outside the gene matches. CDR3 length: 15 residues. CDR3 region: CASSSRTSGSNEQYF. Written as DNA, the CDR3 is TGTGCCAGCAGCTCAAGGACTAGCGGGAGCAACGAGCAGTACTTC.

This clonotype was observed a few times. This chain uses TRBV10-3 with TRBJ2-3; 8 bases align to TRBD2. J was trimmed by 2 bases and V by 3 bases; bases with no gene match: 4. The germline gives CDR1 ENHRY, CDR2 SYGVKD. This CDR3 has 15 amino acids. This CDR3 reads CAISDAGGHTDTQYF. In nucleotides, the CDR3 is TGTGCCATCAGTGATGCGGGGGGCCACACAGATACGCAGTATTTT.

In its sample, this clonotype was seen many times. J is TRBJ2-3 and V is TRBV9; 13 bases are a match to TRBD2. Trimming cost V 5 bases and J 6 bases; bases outside gene matches: 6. Germline CDR1 SGDLS, CDR2 YYNGEE. The CDR3 is 15 residues long. Here the CDR3 reads CASSVGTSGTDTQYF. The CDR3 coding sequence is TGTGCCAGCAGTGTCGGGACTAGCGGGACCGATACGCAGTATTTT.

The rearrangement links TRBV20-1 to TRBJ2-3; D gene uncertain. Germline CDR1 and CDR2: DFQATT and SNEGSKA (reference sequence). CDR3 length: 12 amino acids. CDR3 sequence: CSHPTPTDTQYF. The CDR3 nucleotides are TGCAGCCACCCGACACCAACAGATACGCAGTATTTT.

A few counts support this clonotype. This chain links TRBV21-1 with TRBJ1-1; the DNA was not used to check the table's D call, TRBD1. TRBV21-1 is reported as a pseudogene. The CDR3 spans 15 residues. The CDR3 nucleotides read TGTGCCAGCAGCAAAGAGGGGGGCGCGAACACTGAAGCTTTCTTT. Its protein is CASSKEGGANTEAFF.

The count of this clonotype is one. CDR3 in amino acids: CASSQAEDYEQYF. CDR3 nucleotide sequence: TGCGCCAGCAGCCAAGCAGAGGACTACGAGCAGTACTTC. This rearrangement joins TRBV4-3 to TRBJ2-7; no reliable D call. CDR1 and CDR2 from the germline V gene are LGHNA and YSLEER. The CDR3 runs 13 residues. Between the trimmed V and J ends, which lost 1 base and 3 bases, there was a span of 7 bases.

In its sample, this clonotype was seen a few times. This chain connects TRBV20-1 to TRBJ2-1; the D gene is possibly TRBD1 (7 bases). Looked up from germline, CDR1 is DFQATT and CDR2 is SNEGSKA (reference sequence). The CDR3 spans 16 residues. V was trimmed by 6 bases and J by 8 bases, leaving 26 bases between them. CDR3 in amino acids: CSARQGGGGLVHEQFF. CDR3 bases: TGCAGTGCAAGACAGGGAGGAGGGGGATTAGTCCATGAGCAGTTCTTC.

This clonotype was seen a few times. The chain employs TRBV7-2 and TRBJ2-7; D might be TRBD1 (5 bases). CDR1 and CDR2 (germline): SGHTA, FQGNSA. Trimming removed 5 bases from V and 5 bases from J, with 19 bases in between. The CDR3 totals 15 residues. CDR3 in amino acids: CASSPRVSQGNEQYF. The CDR3 DNA follows: TGTGCCAGCAGCCCTAGGGTCTCCCAGGGAAACGAGCAGTACTTC.

The CDR3 here is CASSPSGAQETQYF. CDR3 sequence (DNA): TGCGCCAGCAGCCCTAGCGGGGCCCAAGAGACCCAGTACTTC. This chain joins TRBV5-1 and TRBJ2-5; 9 bases match TRBD2. V dropped 4 bases and J dropped 1; count of bases not matched to a gene: 2. The CDR3 contains 14 residues. Germline CDR1 SGHRS, CDR2 YFSETQ.

The chain links TRBV4-2 to TRBJ2-1; 8 nucleotides match TRBD2. Germline V gene lookup returns CDR1 LGHNA and CDR2 YNFKEQ. The CDR3 covers 16 residues. The ends lost 1 base at V and 2 bases at J; junction bases unmatched: 4. CDR3 sequence reads: CASSQVFGGAYNEQFF. The DNA of the CDR3 is TGTGCCAGCAGCCAAGTTTTCGGGGGGGCCTACAATGAGCAGTTCTTC.

The chain recombines TRBV20-1 with TRBJ2-3; TRBD1 agrees at 9 bases. Germline V gene sequence: CDR1 DFQATT, CDR2 SNEGSKA (reference sequence). The CDR3 totals 15 residues. After removal of 2 bases from V and 3 bases from J, the junction contained 6 bases not matched to a gene. The CDR3, as DNA: TGCAGTGCTAGACAACCGACAGGGGGTACAGATACGCAGTATTTT. Protein sequence: CSARQPTGGTDTQYF.

The rearrangement links TRBV3-1 to TRBJ2-3; perhaps TRBD1 as D (5 bases). V was pared by 5 bases and J by 0 bases, with 12 bases between. The germline CDR1 and CDR2 sequences are LGHDT and YNNKEL (reference sequence). The CDR3 runs 15 residues. The CDR3 DNA is TGTGCCAGCAGCGGACACATAGGAAGCACAGATACGCAGTATTTT. Protein product: CASSGHIGSTDTQYF.

This clonotype appeared a few times. The chain has TRBV4-1 and TRBJ2-7, with unresolved D. Trimming cost V 0 bases and J 6 bases, with 3 bases left between them. CDR1 is MGHRA and CDR2 is YSYEKL in the germline V gene. The CDR3 loop spans 11 amino acids. The CDR3 DNA follows: TGCGCCAGCAGCCAAGATGGCGAGCAGTACTTC. Translated: CASSQDGEQYF.

The chain joins TRBV4-3 to TRBJ1-1; TRBD1 is a possible D gene (5 bases). CDR1 is LGHNA, CDR2 YSLEER, per germline. This CDR3 has 14 amino acids. Trimming pared 0 bases from V and 4 bases from J, leaving 9 bases between. This CDR3 is CASSQEWGGTEAFF. The DNA for the CDR3 is TGCGCCAGCAGCCAAGAATGGGGCGGCACTGAAGCTTTCTTT.

The rearrangement joins TRBV10-3 to TRBJ2-1, with TRBD1 matching 9 bases. The CDR3 totals 15 residues. The germline V gene has CDR1 ENHRY and CDR2 SYGVKD. V lost 0 bases, J lost 9 bases, and 6 bases stayed unmatched. CDR3: CAISESGTGSVEQFF. In DNA, the CDR3 is TGTGCCATCAGTGAGTCCGGGACAGGGTCCGTTGAGCAGTTCTTC.

V gene TRBV28 combines with J gene TRBJ2-2; D is possibly TRBD1 (6 bases). CDR3 length equals 16 residues. Per the germline V gene, CDR1 is MDHEN and CDR2 is SYDVKM. V shed 7 bases and J shed 0 bases, with 15 bases lying between them. The CDR3 DNA follows: TGTGCCAGCAACCCGGGACACACCACGAACACCGGGGAGCTGTTTTTT. Amino acid sequence: CASNPGHTTNTGELFF.

This rearrangement joins TRBV12-3 or TRBV12-4 to TRBJ2-7; 10 bases are a match to TRBD1. Unmatched junction bases numbered 13, after V lost 5 bases and J lost 6 bases. The CDR3 spans 16 residues. CDR3 nucleotide sequence: TGTGCCAGCAGTGATTTCGCCGGGACAGGGGTAGGCGAGCAGTACTTC. It yields the protein CASSDFAGTGVGEQYF.

This clonotype turned up a few times. The J gene is TRBJ2-5, the V gene TRBV29-1, with a possible D match to TRBD1 (6 bases). There are 15 residues in the CDR3. V was shortened by 3 bases and J by 0 bases, with 14 bases between the two germline ends. CDR1 is SQVTM and CDR2 is ANQGSEA in the germline V gene. This CDR3 reads CSVERGSGYQETQYF. CDR3 nucleotide sequence: TGCAGCGTTGAGAGGGGGTCAGGGTACCAAGAGACCCAGTACTTC.

This sequence joins TRBV2 and TRBJ2-7, with 11 bases matching TRBD2. CDR1 and CDR2 from the germline V gene are SNHLY and FYNNEI. V lost 10 bases to trimming and J lost 2 bases; unmatched junction nucleotides: 16. This CDR3 region has 17 residues. As DNA, the CDR3 is TGTGCCATTACGGGGACTAGCGGCTCTAGGGCAGCCTACGAGCAGTACTTC. It translates to CAITGTSGSRAAYEQYF.

This clonotype has a count of ten or more. The gene calls are TRBV29-1 and TRBJ2-5; 8 positions agree with TRBD1. The germline V gene has CDR1 SQVTM and CDR2 ANQGSEA. This CDR3 is built from 14 residues. V gave up 0 bases and J gave up 5 bases; unmatched junction bases: 5. CDR3 sequence (DNA): TGCAGCGTTGAAGACCCGGACAGGGACGAGACCCAGTACTTC. This codes for CSVEDPDRDETQYF.

In this sample, this clonotype turned up a few times. The gene calls are TRBV7-9 and TRBJ2-5, with D perhaps TRBD1 (6 bases). CDR3 length equals 14 residues. V dropped 5 bases and J dropped 2 bases, with 12 bases sitting between them. Per germline, CDR1 SEHNR and CDR2 FQNEAQ (reference sequence). CDR3 coding DNA: TGTGCCAGCAGCCACCGGGACAAACAAGAGACCCAGTACTTC. Residues: CASSHRDKQETQYF.

This clonotype appeared many times. This sequence joins TRBV10-3 and TRBJ2-3; D is undetermined. Per the germline V gene, CDR1 is ENHRY and CDR2 is SYGVKD. The germline V and J ends were trimmed by 1 base and 4 bases, with 6 bases remaining between them. The CDR3 extends over 13 amino acids. The CDR3 sequence is CAISEWVADTQYF. DNA of the CDR3: TGTGCCATCAGTGAGTGGGTGGCAGATACGCAGTATTTT.

This clonotype was seen repeatedly, ten times or more. The chain is built from TRBV12-3 or TRBV12-4 and TRBJ1-5; 8 positions agree with TRBD1. The CDR3 is 15 amino acids. V shed 5 bases and J 1 base; nucleotides not matched to a gene: 4. The CDR3: CASSVGTGSNQPQHF. As DNA, the CDR3 is TGTGCCAGCAGTGTGGGGACAGGCAGCAATCAGCCCCAGCATTTT.

V gene TRBV5-6 combines with J gene TRBJ2-5; TRBD2 might be the D (5 bases). The germline gives CDR1 SGHDT, CDR2 YYEEEE. The CDR3 sequence is 12 residues long. V was clipped by 4 bases and J by 5 bases, with 9 bases between them. CDR3 DNA: TGTGCCAGCAGCCCCGGGATGGAGACCCAGTACTTC. The encoded protein is CASSPGMETQYF.

This clonotype was found a few times. The chain employs TRBV19 and TRBJ2-1; 7 nucleotides line up with TRBD2. Germline CDR1 LNHDA, CDR2 SQIVND (reference sequence). CDR3 length: 15 residues. Trimming at V came to 9 bases and at J to 7 bases, leaving 15 bases not matched to a gene. The CDR3 region has the DNA TGTGCCAGCTTATCGGGGGGTACGTTGGGGAATGAGCAGTTCTTC. It specifies CASLSGGTLGNEQFF.

This clonotype was counted ten times or more. This chain uses TRBV30 with TRBJ2-3, with D possibly matching TRBD2 (5 bases). The CDR3 has 10 amino acids. Germline V gene data show CDR1 as GTSNPN and CDR2 as SVGIG (reference sequence). The V gene lost 5 bases and the J gene lost 5 bases, with 5 bases spanning the gap. The chain's CDR3 is CAWGRDTQYF. The CDR3 coding sequence is TGTGCCTGGGGGAGAGATACGCAGTATTTT.

The rearrangement joins TRBV24-1 to TRBJ1-5; D is perhaps TRBD1 (6 bases). CDR1 is KGHDR, CDR2 SFDVKD, per germline. Between the trimmed V and J ends, which lost 9 bases and 6 bases, there was a span of 14 bases. This CDR3 contains 13 residues. The CDR3 nucleotides are TGTGCCACCGAGGGGGTAACGACTCAGCCCCAGCATTTT. Protein product: CATEGVTTQPQHF.

This clonotype was recorded a few times. The chain joins TRBV6-5 to TRBJ1-2; D is possibly TRBD1 (5 bases). Trimming took off 4 bases at V and 2 bases at J, with 11 bases between the two ends. CDR3 length: 14 residues. CDR1 and CDR2 from the germline V gene are MNHEY and SVGAGI. The CDR3: CASSSPTVNYGYTF. In DNA form, the CDR3 reads TGTGCCAGCAGTTCCCCGACAGTGAACTATGGCTACACCTTC.

There are a few counts of this clonotype. The V gene is TRBV2, the J gene TRBJ2-1; D is unclear. This CDR3 is 15 amino acids long. The germline V gene has CDR1 SNHLY and CDR2 FYNNEI. Trimming took 6 bases from V and 8 from J, leaving 20 bases between them. Here the CDR3 DNA reads TGTGCCAGCAGAGCAGGACGCCTGGTGATAGATGAGCAGTTCTTC. It is translated as CASRAGRLVIDEQFF.